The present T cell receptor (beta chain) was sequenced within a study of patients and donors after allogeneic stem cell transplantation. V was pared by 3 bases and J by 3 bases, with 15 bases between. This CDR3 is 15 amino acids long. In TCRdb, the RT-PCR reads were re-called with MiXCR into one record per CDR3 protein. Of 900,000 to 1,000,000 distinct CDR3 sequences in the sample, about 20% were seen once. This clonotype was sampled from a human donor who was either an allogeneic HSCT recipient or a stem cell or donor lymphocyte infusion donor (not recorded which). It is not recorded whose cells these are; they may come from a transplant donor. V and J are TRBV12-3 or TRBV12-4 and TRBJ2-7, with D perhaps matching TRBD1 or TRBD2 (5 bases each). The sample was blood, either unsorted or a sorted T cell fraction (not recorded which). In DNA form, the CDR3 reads TGTGCCAGCAGTTTGGGGCCTTGGGGGAACTACGAGCAGTACTTC. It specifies CASSLGPWGNYEQYF.